One T cell receptor beta chain is described in this entry. Participant age was about 18 to 89 years, and participants resided in around 24 US areas. The sample originates from a study of blood T cell repertoires in COVID-19. Study background: T cells, B-cell-depleted T cells, or PBMCs provided the cDNA or gDNA that served as material.

Methods used by the authors: Amplifying reference gene primers gave estimates of nucleated cell counts. Repertoires were generated with immunoSEQ multiplex PCR, while TCRdb's copy carries only in-frame clones and drops some. That table is the source of V, J and clone size, and D and trimming were worked out from the DNA. Of hundreds of thousands of clones listed, around 89% are singletons. Germline V gene sequence: CDR1 LGHNA, CDR2 YNFKEQ. This CDR3 region has 18 residues. Trimming removed 1 base from V and 4 bases from J; junction bases left unmatched: 11. Sequencing used PBMCs or T cells enriched from blood (not recorded which). This TCR came from a woman aged 55-69 years in a cohort exposed to, infected with or recovered from COVID-19 (not recorded which). The chain employs TRBV4-2 and TRBJ2-2; 8 bases map to TRBD1. CDR3 sequence (DNA): TGTGCCAGCAGCCAAGTCGGCAAGGCAGGGGGCTTCACCGGGGAGCTGTTTTTT. This sequence encodes CASSQVGKAGGFTGELFF.